This T cell receptor beta chain is drawn from a study of blood T cell repertoires in COVID-19. Background on the study: T cells, B-cell-depleted T cells, or PBMCs provided the cDNA or gDNA that served as material.

Seattle researchers signed up patients amid active infection and tracked them longitudinally. The CDR3 contains 15 residues. J was trimmed by 9 bases and V by 4 bases; bases with no gene match: 12. Looked up from germline, CDR1 is MNHEY and CDR2 is SMNVEV (reference sequence). As processed by the authors: Reference gene primer amplification gave nucleated cell count estimates. Sequenced by immunoSEQ multiplex PCR; TCRdb stores in-frame clones only, minus some. The DNA gave D and trimming, while V, J and clone size come from that table. The sample lists some 85,000 clones, roughly 80% occurring once. The table lists this clone with a count of one.

The chain carries TRBV27 and TRBJ2-3, with 8 bases matching TRBD1. The sample was peripheral blood. This receptor was obtained from a man between 65 and 85 years old with COVID-19, enrolled during active disease. CDR3 residues: CASSYRQGRWGTQYF. In nucleotides, the CDR3 is TGTGCCAGCAGTTATCGACAGGGGCGCTGGGGGACGCAGTATTTT.